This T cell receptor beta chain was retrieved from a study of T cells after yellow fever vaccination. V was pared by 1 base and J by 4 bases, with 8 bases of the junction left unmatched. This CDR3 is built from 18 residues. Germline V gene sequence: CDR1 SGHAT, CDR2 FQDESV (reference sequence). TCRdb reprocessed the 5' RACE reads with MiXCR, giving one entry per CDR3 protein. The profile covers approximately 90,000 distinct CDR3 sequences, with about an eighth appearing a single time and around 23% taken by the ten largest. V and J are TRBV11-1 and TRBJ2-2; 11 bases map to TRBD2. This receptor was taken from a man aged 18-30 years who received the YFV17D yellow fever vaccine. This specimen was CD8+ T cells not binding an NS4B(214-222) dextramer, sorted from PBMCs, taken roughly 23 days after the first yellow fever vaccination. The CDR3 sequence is CASSLGLAGYDATGELFF. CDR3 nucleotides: TGTGCCAGCAGCTTAGGACTAGCGGGGTATGACGCCACCGGGGAGCTGTTTTTT.